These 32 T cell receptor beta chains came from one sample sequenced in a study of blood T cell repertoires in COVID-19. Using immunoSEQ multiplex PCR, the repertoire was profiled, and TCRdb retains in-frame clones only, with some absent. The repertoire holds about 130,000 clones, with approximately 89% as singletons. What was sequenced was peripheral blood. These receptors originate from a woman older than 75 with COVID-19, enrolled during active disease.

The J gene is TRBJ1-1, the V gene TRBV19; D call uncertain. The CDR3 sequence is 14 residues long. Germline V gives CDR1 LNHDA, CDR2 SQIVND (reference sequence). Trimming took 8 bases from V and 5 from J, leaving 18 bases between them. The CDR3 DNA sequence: TGTGCCAGTTGCACGGGAGAGGTCAGGACTGAAGCTTTCTTT. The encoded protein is CASCTGEVRTEAFF.

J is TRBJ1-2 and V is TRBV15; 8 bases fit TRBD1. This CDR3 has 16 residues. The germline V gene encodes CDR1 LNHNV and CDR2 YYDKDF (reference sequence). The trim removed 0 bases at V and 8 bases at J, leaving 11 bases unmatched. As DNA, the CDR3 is TGTGCCACCAGCAGAGATGCCGCGCAGGGGGCGGGGGGCTACACCTTC. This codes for CATSRDAAQGAGGYTF. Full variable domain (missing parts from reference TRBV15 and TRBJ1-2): DAMVIQNPRYQVTQFGKPVTLSCSQTLNHNVMYWYQQKSSQAPKLLFHYYDKDFNNEADTPDNFQSRRPNTSFCFLDIRSPGLGDTAMYLCATSRDAAQGAGGYTFGSGTRLTVV.

This chain's CDR3 is CASSLGPGNNEQYF. The CDR3 region has the DNA TGTGCCAGCAGCTTAGGCCCAGGTAACAACGAGCAGTACTTC. The rearrangement joins TRBV13 to TRBJ2-7; D not certain. CDR3 size: 14 residues. The ends were cut back, 0 bases at V and 5 bases at J, with 11 bases in the middle. Germline lookup yields CDR1 PRHDT and CDR2 FYEKMQ (reference sequence). Full variable domain (remainder filled in from reference TRBV13 and TRBJ2-7): AAGVIQSPRHLIKEKRETATLKCYPIPRHDTVYWYQQGPGQDPQFLISFYEKMQSDKGSIPDRFSAQQFSDYHSELNMSSLELGDSALYFCASSLGPGNNEQYFGPGTRLTVT.

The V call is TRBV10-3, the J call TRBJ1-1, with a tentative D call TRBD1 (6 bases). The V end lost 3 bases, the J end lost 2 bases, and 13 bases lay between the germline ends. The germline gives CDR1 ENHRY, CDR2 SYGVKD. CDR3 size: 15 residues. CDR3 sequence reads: CAISDLLQGNTEAFF. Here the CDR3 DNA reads TGTGCCATCAGTGACCTTCTACAGGGTAACACTGAAGCTTTCTTT.

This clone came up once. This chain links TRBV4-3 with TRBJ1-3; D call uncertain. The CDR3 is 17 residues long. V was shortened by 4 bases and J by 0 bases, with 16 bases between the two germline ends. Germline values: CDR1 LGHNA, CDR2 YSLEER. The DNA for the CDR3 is TGCGCCAGCAGCCCCAAGTCTCCGACGGGCTCTGGAAACACCATATATTTT. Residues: CASSPKSPTGSGNTIYF.

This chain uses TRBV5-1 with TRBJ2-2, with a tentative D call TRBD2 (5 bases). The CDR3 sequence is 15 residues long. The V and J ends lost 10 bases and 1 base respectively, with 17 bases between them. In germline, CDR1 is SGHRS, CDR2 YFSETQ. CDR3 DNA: TGCGCCTCAAAGGTTGGGAGTCGGAACACCGGGGAGCTGTTTTTT. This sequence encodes CASKVGSRNTGELFF.

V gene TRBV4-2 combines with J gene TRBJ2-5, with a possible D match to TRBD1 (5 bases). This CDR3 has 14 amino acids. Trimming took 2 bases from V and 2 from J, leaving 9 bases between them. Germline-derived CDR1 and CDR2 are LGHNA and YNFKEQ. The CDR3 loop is CASSQWGRQETQYF. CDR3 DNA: TGTGCCAGCAGCCAATGGGGCAGACAAGAGACCCAGTACTTC.

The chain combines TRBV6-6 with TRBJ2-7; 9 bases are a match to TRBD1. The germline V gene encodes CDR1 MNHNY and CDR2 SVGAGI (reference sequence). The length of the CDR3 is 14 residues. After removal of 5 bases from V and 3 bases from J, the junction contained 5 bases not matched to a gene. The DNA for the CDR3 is TGTGCCAGCAGTAATCCGGGACAGGGCTACGAGCAGTACTTC. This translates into CASSNPGQGYEQYF.

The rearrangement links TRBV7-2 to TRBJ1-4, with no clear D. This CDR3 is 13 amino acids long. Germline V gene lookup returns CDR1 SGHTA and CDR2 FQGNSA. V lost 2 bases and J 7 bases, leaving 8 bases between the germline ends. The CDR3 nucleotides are TGTGCCAGCAGCTTAAACTTTGCTGAAAAACTGTTTTTT. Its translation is CASSLNFAEKLFF.

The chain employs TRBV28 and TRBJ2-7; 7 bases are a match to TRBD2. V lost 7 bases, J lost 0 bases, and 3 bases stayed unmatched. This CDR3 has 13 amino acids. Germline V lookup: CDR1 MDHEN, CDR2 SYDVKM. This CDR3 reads CASNGGSSYEQYF. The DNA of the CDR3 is TGTGCCAGCAATGGCGGGAGCTCCTACGAGCAGTACTTC.

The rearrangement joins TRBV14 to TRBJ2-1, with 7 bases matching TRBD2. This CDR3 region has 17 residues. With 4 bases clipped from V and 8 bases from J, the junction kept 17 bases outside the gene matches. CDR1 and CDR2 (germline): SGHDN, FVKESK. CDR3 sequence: CASSRVVGAGSPHEQFF. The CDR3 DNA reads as TGTGCCAGCAGCCGAGTCGTCGGAGCGGGATCACCGCATGAGCAGTTCTTC. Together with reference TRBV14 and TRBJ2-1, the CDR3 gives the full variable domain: EAGVTQFPSHSVIEKGQTVTLRCDPISGHDNLYWYRRVMGKEIKFLLHFVKESKQDESGMPNNRFLAERTGGTYSTLKVQPAELEDSGVYFCASSRVVGAGSPHEQFFGPGTRLTVL.

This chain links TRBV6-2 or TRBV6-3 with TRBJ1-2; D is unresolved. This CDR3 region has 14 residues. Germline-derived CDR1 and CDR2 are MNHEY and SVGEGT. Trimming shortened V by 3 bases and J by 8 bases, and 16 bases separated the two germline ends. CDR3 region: CASSYLSAGLGYTF. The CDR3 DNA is TGTGCCAGCAGTTATCTGTCGGCAGGTCTGGGCTACACCTTC.

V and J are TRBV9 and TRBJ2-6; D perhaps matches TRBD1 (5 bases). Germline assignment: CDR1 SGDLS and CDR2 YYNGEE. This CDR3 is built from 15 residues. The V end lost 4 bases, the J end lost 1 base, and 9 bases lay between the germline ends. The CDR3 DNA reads TGTGCCAGCAGCACTCAGGGTTCTGGGGCCAACGTCCTGACTTTC. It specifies CASSTQGSGANVLTF.

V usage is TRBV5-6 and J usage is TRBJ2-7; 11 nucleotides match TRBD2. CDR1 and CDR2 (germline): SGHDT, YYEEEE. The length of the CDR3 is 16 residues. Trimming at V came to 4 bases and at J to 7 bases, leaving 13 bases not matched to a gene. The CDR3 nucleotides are TGTGCCAGCAGCGGAAACCAGAGACTAGCGGGATGGGAGCAGTACTTC. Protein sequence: CASSGNQRLAGWEQYF.

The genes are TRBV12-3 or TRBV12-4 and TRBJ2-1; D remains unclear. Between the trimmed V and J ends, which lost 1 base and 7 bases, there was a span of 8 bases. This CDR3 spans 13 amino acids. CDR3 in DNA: TGTGCCAGCAGTTTAGTTATAGAGAATGAGCAGTTCTTC. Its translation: CASSLVIENEQFF.

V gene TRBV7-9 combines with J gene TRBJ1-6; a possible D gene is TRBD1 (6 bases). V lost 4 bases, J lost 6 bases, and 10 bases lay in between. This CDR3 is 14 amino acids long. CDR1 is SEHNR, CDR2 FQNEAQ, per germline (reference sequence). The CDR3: CASSSDRFNSPLHF. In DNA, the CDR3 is TGTGCCAGCAGCTCCGACAGGTTTAATTCACCCCTCCACTTT.

As DNA, the CDR3 is TGTGCCAGCCTCGGCAGGGAGGGCGGGGAGCTGTTTTTT. This sequence encodes CASLGREGGELFF. The gene calls are TRBV7-9 and TRBJ2-2, with 7 bases matching TRBD2. J gave up 7 bases and V 8 bases, and 7 bases lay outside the gene matches. The CDR3 is 13 residues long. Germline V lookup: CDR1 SEHNR, CDR2 FQNEAQ (reference sequence).

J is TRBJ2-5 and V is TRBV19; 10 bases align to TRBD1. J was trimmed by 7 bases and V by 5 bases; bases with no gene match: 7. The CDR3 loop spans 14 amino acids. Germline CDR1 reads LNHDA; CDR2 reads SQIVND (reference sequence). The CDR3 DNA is TGTGCCAGTAGTCTACCGGGACAGGGGACGACCCAGTACTTC. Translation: CASSLPGQGTTQYF.

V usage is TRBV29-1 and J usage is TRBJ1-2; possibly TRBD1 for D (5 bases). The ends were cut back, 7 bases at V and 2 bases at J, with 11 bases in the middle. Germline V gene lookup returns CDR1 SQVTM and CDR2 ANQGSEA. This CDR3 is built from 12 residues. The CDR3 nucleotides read TGCAGCGCCCTCCAGGGAAACTATGGCTACACCTTC. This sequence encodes CSALQGNYGYTF.

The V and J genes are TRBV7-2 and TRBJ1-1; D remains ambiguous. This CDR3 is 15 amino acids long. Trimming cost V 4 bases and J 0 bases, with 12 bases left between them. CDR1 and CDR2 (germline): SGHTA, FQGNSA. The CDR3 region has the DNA TGTGCCAGCAGCTCCTTTCCGGGTCTGAACACTGAAGCTTTCTTT. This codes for CASSSFPGLNTEAFF. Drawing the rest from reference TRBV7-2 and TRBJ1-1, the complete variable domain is GAGVSQSPSNKVTEKGKDVELRCDPISGHTALYWYRQSLGQGLEFLIYFQGNSAPDKSGLPSDRFSAERTGGSVSTLTIQRTQQEDSAVYLCASSSFPGLNTEAFFGQGTRLTVV.

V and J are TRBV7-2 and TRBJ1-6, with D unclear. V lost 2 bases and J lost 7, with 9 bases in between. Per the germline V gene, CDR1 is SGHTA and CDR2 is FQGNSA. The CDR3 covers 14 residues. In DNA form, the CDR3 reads TGTGCCAGCAGCTTACTGGCCAGAAATTCACCCCTCCACTTT. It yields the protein CASSLLARNSPLHF.

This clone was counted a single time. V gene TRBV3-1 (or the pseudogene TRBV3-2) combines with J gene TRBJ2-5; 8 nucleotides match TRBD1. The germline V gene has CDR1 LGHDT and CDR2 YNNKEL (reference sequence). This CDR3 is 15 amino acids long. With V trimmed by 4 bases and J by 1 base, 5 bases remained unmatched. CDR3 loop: CASSPTGDSQETQYF. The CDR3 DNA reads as TGTGCCAGCAGCCCGACAGGGGACAGCCAAGAGACCCAGTACTTC.

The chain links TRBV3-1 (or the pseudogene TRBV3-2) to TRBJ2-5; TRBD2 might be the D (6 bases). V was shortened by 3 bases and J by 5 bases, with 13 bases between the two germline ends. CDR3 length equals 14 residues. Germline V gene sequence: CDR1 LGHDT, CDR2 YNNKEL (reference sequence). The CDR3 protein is CASSQRELVETQYF. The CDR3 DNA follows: TGTGCCAGCAGCCAGCGGGAATTGGTGGAGACCCAGTACTTC.

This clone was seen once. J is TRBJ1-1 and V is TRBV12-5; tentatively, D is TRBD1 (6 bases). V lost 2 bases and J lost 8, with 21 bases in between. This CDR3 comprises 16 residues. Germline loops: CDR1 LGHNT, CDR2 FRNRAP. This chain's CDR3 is CASGLFNGGIKTEAFF. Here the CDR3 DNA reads TGTGCTAGTGGTTTGTTTAATGGGGGCATCAAAACCGAAGCTTTCTTT.

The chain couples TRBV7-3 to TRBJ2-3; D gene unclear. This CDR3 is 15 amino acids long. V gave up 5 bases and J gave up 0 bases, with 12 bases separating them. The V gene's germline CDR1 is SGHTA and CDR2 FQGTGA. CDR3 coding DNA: TGTGCCAGCAGCCAACCTACCGGGAGCACAGATACGCAGTATTTT. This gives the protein CASSQPTGSTDTQYF.

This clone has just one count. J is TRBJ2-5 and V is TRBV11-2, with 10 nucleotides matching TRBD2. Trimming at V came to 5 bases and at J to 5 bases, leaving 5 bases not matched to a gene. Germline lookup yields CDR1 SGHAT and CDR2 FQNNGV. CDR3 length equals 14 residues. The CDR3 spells CASSASGSYETQYF. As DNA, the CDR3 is TGTGCCAGCAGCGCTAGCGGGAGTTATGAGACCCAGTACTTC.

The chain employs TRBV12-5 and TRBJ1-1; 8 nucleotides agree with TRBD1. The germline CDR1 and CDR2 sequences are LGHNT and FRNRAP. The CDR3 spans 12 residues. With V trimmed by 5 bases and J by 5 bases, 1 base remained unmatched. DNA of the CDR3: TGTGCTAGTGGTACAGGGGGTACTGAAGCTTTCTTT. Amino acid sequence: CASGTGGTEAFF.

The CDR3 coding sequence is TGTGCCAGCATACTAGCGGTTTCTCGAGATACGCAGTATTTT. Protein sequence: CASILAVSRDTQYF. This sequence joins TRBV2 and TRBJ2-3, with 8 bases matching TRBD2. The CDR3 sequence is 14 residues long. CDR1 is SNHLY and CDR2 is FYNNEI in the germline V gene. The J segment lost 5 bases and the V segment lost 7 bases, leaving 8 bases of the junction unmatched.

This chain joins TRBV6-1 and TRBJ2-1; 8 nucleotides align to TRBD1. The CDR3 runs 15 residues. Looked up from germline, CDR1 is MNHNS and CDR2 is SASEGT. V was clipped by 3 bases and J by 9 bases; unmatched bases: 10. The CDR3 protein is CASSDRDRKGSEQFF. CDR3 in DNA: TGTGCCAGCAGTGACCGGGACAGGAAGGGGAGTGAGCAGTTCTTC.

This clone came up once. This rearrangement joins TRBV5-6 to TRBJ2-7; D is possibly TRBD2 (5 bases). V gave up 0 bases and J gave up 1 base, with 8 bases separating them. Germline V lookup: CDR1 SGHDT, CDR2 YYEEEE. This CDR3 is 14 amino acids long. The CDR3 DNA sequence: TGTGCCAGCAGCTTGGATGGGAGATCCTACGAGCAGTACTTC. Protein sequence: CASSLDGRSYEQYF.

The CDR3 region is CASSSRDSQHQPQHF. In DNA form, the CDR3 reads TGTGCCAGCAGCTCCCGGGACAGCCAGCATCAGCCCCAGCATTTT. This sequence joins TRBV7-2 and TRBJ1-5, with 7 bases matching TRBD1. CDR1 and CDR2 (germline): SGHTA, FQGNSA. The CDR3 runs to 15 residues. The V segment lost 4 bases and the J segment 5 bases; nucleotides outside the gene matches: 8.

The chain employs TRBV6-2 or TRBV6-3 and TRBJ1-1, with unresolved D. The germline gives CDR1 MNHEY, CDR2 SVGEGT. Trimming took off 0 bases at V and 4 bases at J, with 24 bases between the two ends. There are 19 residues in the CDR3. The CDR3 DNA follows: TGTGCCAGCAGTTACTCGATCTTTGACCTCGGCCGCGAGGTCACTGAAGCTTTCTTT. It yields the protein CASSYSIFDLGREVTEAFF.